Each of the 23 T cell receptor beta chains below was sequenced from the same sample in a study of T cell changes during pregnancy in multiple sclerosis (dated 2019 in TCRdb). The library was prepared using the immunoSEQ multiplex PCR assay. TCRdb mirrors the immuneACCESS table, restricted to in-frame sequences. Some clones are absent from its copies; in checked studies, under half trace to an unresolved V gene, and the reason for the others is unknown. The sample table contains over 65,000 clones; only one count was recorded for approximately 90% of them. In total, the top ten clones hold around 2.3% of the sample. This specimen was peripheral blood, taken in the first trimester of pregnancy. These receptor sequences come from a female donor with multiple sclerosis, enrolled in a pregnancy study.

V and J are TRBV28 and TRBJ1-1; 7 bases align to TRBD1. J gave up 7 bases and V 8 bases, and 16 bases lay outside the gene matches. Looked up from germline, CDR1 is MDHEN and CDR2 is SYDVKM. The CDR3 sequence is 15 residues long. CDR3 residues: CASSDARGEAGEAFF. Written as DNA, the CDR3 is TGTGCCAGCTCCGATGCCAGGGGGGAGGCCGGTGAAGCTTTCTTT.

The chain couples TRBV18 to TRBJ2-3, with D perhaps matching TRBD1 (5 bases). In germline, CDR1 is KGHSH, CDR2 LQKENI. This CDR3 region has 15 residues. The V and J ends lost 4 bases and 4 bases respectively, with 15 bases between them. In DNA form, the CDR3 reads TGTGCCAGCTCACGACGCCCGGTAGGGGCAGATACGCAGTATTTT. It codes for CASSRRPVGADTQYF. The full variable domain, in which reference TRBV18 and TRBJ2-3 provide the parts outside the CDR3, is NAGVMQNPRHLVRRRGQEARLRCSPMKGHSHVYWYRQLPEEGLKFMVYLQKENIIDESGMPKERFSAEFPKEGPSILRIQQVVRGDSAAYFCASSRRPVGADTQYFGPGTRLTVL.

The chain links TRBV15 to TRBJ2-1, with TRBD2 identical over 7 bases. Germline V lookup: CDR1 LNHNV, CDR2 YYDKDF (reference sequence). The CDR3 runs to 16 residues. Trimming took 8 bases from V and 3 from J; bases not matched to a gene: 13. The CDR3 DNA is TGTGCCACCGAGAGGGGCGGGAGTAGGGGCTACAATGAGCAGTTCTTC. Translation gives CATERGGSRGYNEQFF. The complete variable domain, with remaining parts taken from reference TRBV15 and TRBJ2-1, reads DAMVIQNPRYQVTQFGKPVTLSCSQTLNHNVMYWYQQKSSQAPKLLFHYYDKDFNNEADTPDNFQSRRPNTSFCFLDIRSPGLGDTAMYLCATERGGSRGYNEQFFGPGTRLTVL.

The V call is TRBV6-5, the J call TRBJ1-1; a possible D gene is TRBD1 (6 bases). The CDR3 has 13 amino acids. Germline V gene sequence: CDR1 MNHEY, CDR2 SVGAGI. V lost 6 bases, J lost 5 bases, and 13 bases lay in between. The CDR3 sequence is CASSRTVGTEAFF. The CDR3 DNA reads as TGTGCCAGCAGCCGGACAGTTGGGACTGAAGCTTTCTTT.

The chain couples TRBV2 to TRBJ2-7, with 7 bases aligning to TRBD1. CDR1 is SNHLY, CDR2 FYNNEI, per germline. Trimming at V came to 5 bases and at J to 0 bases, leaving 4 bases not matched to a gene. The CDR3 is 14 amino acids. The CDR3 region is CASSYTGVSYEQYF. DNA for the CDR3: TGTGCCAGCAGTTATACAGGGGTCTCCTACGAGCAGTACTTC.

V is TRBV6-6 and J is TRBJ1-1; D is perhaps TRBD1 (5 bases). CDR3 length: 13 amino acids. The V end lost 0 bases, the J end lost 9 bases, and 11 bases lay between the germline ends. Germline V CDR1 and CDR2: MNHNY, SVGAGI (reference sequence). The chain's CDR3 is CASSYSLQGKAFF. The CDR3 coding sequence is TGTGCCAGCAGTTACTCGTTGCAGGGTAAAGCTTTCTTT.

This clone was seen a few times. This rearrangement joins TRBV6-5 to TRBJ1-5; D is unclear. CDR1 is MNHEY and CDR2 is SVGAGI in the germline V gene. V lost 11 bases to trimming and J lost 7 bases, with 12 bases between them. The CDR3 sequence is 11 residues long. This chain's CDR3 is CACGEGQPQHF. In DNA, the CDR3 is TGTGCCTGCGGGGAGGGACAGCCCCAGCATTTT.

This clone appeared a few times. The chain is built from TRBV7-9 and TRBJ1-1, with TRBD1 as a possible D gene (5 bases). The ends were cut back, 4 bases at V and 7 bases at J, with 10 bases in the middle. In germline, CDR1 is SEHNR, CDR2 FQNEAQ (reference sequence). The CDR3 runs to 12 residues. CDR3: CASSSQGIEAFF. The CDR3 nucleotides read TGTGCCAGCAGCTCGCAGGGTATTGAAGCTTTCTTT.

This sequence joins TRBV5-4 and TRBJ1-6; 7 bases are a match to TRBD1. Germline V gene data show CDR1 as SGHNT and CDR2 as YYREEE (reference sequence). The CDR3 covers 13 residues. Trimming took 2 bases from V and 13 from J; bases not matched to a gene: 6. The chain's CDR3 is CASSLDRDNPLHF. CDR3 DNA: TGTGCCAGCAGCTTAGACAGGGATAACCCCCTCCACTTT. Complete variable domain (other parts from reference TRBV5-4 and TRBJ1-6): ETGVTQSPTHLIKTRGQQVTLRCSSQSGHNTVSWYQQALGQGPQFIFQYYREEENGRGNFPPRFSGLQFPNYSSELNVNALELDDSALYLCASSLDRDNPLHFGNGTRLTVT.

The chain has TRBV27 and TRBJ2-1, with D unclear. V gave up 4 bases and J gave up 10 bases, with 8 bases separating them. The V gene's germline CDR1 is MNHEY and CDR2 SMNVEV (reference sequence). The CDR3 extends over 11 amino acids. CDR3 nucleotide sequence: TGTGCCAGCAGTTCCCGCGGCGAGCAGTTCTTC. Translation: CASSSRGEQFF.

The chain is built from TRBV28 and TRBJ1-6; 8 bases align to TRBD1. V lost 4 bases and J lost 8; bases outside the gene matches: 10. In germline, CDR1 is MDHEN, CDR2 SYDVKM. The CDR3 covers 16 residues. As DNA, the CDR3 is TGTGCCAGCAGTTACCCGTTGACAGGGGCAGATTCACCCCTCCACTTT. Translation gives CASSYPLTGADSPLHF.

V gene TRBV9 combines with J gene TRBJ1-2; weak D call: TRBD1 (5 bases). Germline values: CDR1 SGDLS, CDR2 YYNGEE. Trimming took 0 bases from V and 7 from J, leaving 19 bases between them. This CDR3 is built from 16 residues. CDR3 sequence: CASSVDLGIGQSGYTF. The CDR3 region has the DNA TGTGCCAGCAGCGTAGATTTGGGGATAGGACAAAGTGGCTACACCTTC.

The chain links TRBV9 to TRBJ2-3; 11 bases align to TRBD2. V dropped 0 bases and J dropped 4; count of bases not matched to a gene: 7. The V gene's germline CDR1 is SGDLS and CDR2 YYNGEE. The CDR3 sequence is 17 residues long. The CDR3 DNA reads as TGTGCCAGCAGCGTAGGAGTAGCGGGAGGGCCGGCAGATACGCAGTATTTT. Translation: CASSVGVAGGPADTQYF. The variable domain in full, with the rest retrieved from reference TRBV9 and TRBJ2-3, is DSGVTQTPKHLITATGQRVTLRCSPRSGDLSVYWYQQSLDQGLQFLIQYYNGEERAKGNILERFSAQQFPDLHSELNLSSLELGDSALYFCASSVGVAGGPADTQYFGPGTRLTVL.

This chain uses TRBV7-8 with TRBJ2-5; 8 bases line up with TRBD2. Germline trimming cut 4 bases from V and 1 base from J; bases unmatched to any gene: 14. The CDR3 length is 18 residues. Germline values: CDR1 SGHVS, CDR2 FQNEAQ. In DNA, the CDR3 is TGTGCCAGCAGCTATATAATTCAGCGGGAGTCTCTCCAAGAGACCCAGTACTTC. It yields the protein CASSYIIQRESLQETQYF. The full variable domain, in which reference TRBV7-8 and TRBJ2-5 provide the parts outside the CDR3, is GAGVSQSPRYKVAKRGQDVALRCDPISGHVSLFWYQQALGQGPEFLTYFQNEAQLDKSGLPSDRFFAERPEGSVSTLKIQRTQQEDSAVYLCASSYIIQRESLQETQYFGPGTRLLVL.

This clone was recorded once. The chain couples TRBV19 to TRBJ2-3; TRBD1 aligns across 8 bases. Per germline, CDR1 LNHDA and CDR2 SQIVND (reference sequence). The CDR3 contains 13 residues. V dropped 5 bases and J dropped 4; count of bases not matched to a gene: 2. The CDR3 reads CASSDRGPDTQYF. Here the CDR3 DNA reads TGTGCCAGTAGTGACAGGGGTCCAGATACGCAGTATTTT.

This clone came up a few times. The chain links TRBV5-6 to TRBJ2-5; tentative D call: TRBD2 (6 bases). In germline, CDR1 is SGHDT, CDR2 YYEEEE. V was trimmed by 2 bases and J by 4 bases, leaving 9 bases between them. This CDR3 is built from 13 residues. CDR3 sequence reads: CASSFSLAETQYF. Here the CDR3 DNA reads TGTGCCAGCAGCTTTTCACTAGCAGAGACCCAGTACTTC.

The rearrangement links TRBV27 to TRBJ2-3, with 9 bases identical to TRBD1. From germline, CDR1 is MNHEY and CDR2 SMNVEV (reference sequence). Trimming at V came to 5 bases and at J to 2 bases, leaving 8 bases not matched to a gene. The CDR3 is made up of 16 amino acids. Here the CDR3 reads CASSQDRGPFTDTQYF. The CDR3 coding sequence is TGTGCCAGCAGTCAGGACAGGGGTCCTTTCACAGATACGCAGTATTTT.

V gene TRBV5-4 combines with J gene TRBJ2-7, with no clear D. The CDR3 runs to 13 residues. Trimming pared 4 bases from V and 5 bases from J, leaving 13 bases between. Germline lookup yields CDR1 SGHNT and CDR2 YYREEE (reference sequence). The CDR3 reads CASSLEPLNEQYF. CDR3 coding DNA: TGTGCCAGCAGCCTAGAACCCTTAAACGAGCAGTACTTC. The entire variable domain, with the rest obtained from reference TRBV5-4 and TRBJ2-7, is as follows: ETGVTQSPTHLIKTRGQQVTLRCSSQSGHNTVSWYQQALGQGPQFIFQYYREEENGRGNFPPRFSGLQFPNYSSELNVNALELDDSALYLCASSLEPLNEQYFGPGTRLTVT.

This clone occurred once. This sequence joins TRBV9 and TRBJ2-2; D perhaps matches TRBD1 (6 bases). The CDR3 covers 15 residues. The germline V gene encodes CDR1 SGDLS and CDR2 YYNGEE. Deletions cut 0 bases from V and 5 bases from J, with 11 bases between. Here the CDR3 DNA reads TGTGCCAGCAGCGTAGCTGGACAGATGACCGGGGAGCTGTTTTTT. This encodes CASSVAGQMTGELFF.

The V call is TRBV28, the J call TRBJ2-7; 9 bases map to TRBD1. The germline V gene has CDR1 MDHEN and CDR2 SYDVKM. The CDR3 extends over 15 amino acids. J lost 5 bases, V lost 6 bases, and 11 bases had no gene match. The CDR3 nucleotides are TGTGCCAGCAGCCTTTCCGGGACAGGGTTCGACGAGCAGTACTTC. Translating gives CASSLSGTGFDEQYF. Supplemented by reference TRBV28 and TRBJ2-7, the full variable domain reads DVKVTQSSRYLVKRTGEKVFLECVQDMDHENMFWYRQDPGLGLRLIYFSYDVKMKEKGDIPEGYSVSREKKERFSLILESASTNQTSMYLCASSLSGTGFDEQYFGPGTRLTVT.

The chain has TRBV19 and TRBJ2-7, with D possibly being TRBD2 (5 bases). V shed 2 bases and J shed 5 bases, with 7 bases lying between them. Germline V lookup: CDR1 LNHDA, CDR2 SQIVND (reference sequence). The CDR3 covers 12 residues. The CDR3 loop is CASSINGDEQYF. The CDR3 region has the DNA TGTGCCAGTAGTATAAACGGGGACGAGCAGTACTTC. Looking up the rest from reference TRBV19 and TRBJ2-7 gives the full variable domain: DGGITQSPKYLFRKEGQNVTLSCEQNLNHDAMYWYRQDPGQGLRLIYYSQIVNDFQKGDIAEGYSVSREKKESFPLTVTSAQKNPTAFYLCASSINGDEQYFGPGTRLTVT.

The J gene is TRBJ2-7, the V gene TRBV2, with D maybe TRBD2 (6 bases). This CDR3 contains 11 residues. Trimming cost V 3 bases and J 7 bases, with 7 bases left between them. Looked up from germline, CDR1 is SNHLY and CDR2 is FYNNEI. The CDR3 loop is CASSEAGEQYF. In nucleotides, the CDR3 is TGTGCCAGCAGTGAGGCGGGAGAGCAGTACTTC.

The chain couples TRBV28 to TRBJ2-3; 8 bases agree with TRBD2. The germline CDR1 and CDR2 sequences are MDHEN and SYDVKM. The CDR3 totals 14 residues. V shed 2 bases, J shed 10 bases, and the junction held 8 bases outside the gene matches. The CDR3 is CASSLGLAVLAQYF. The CDR3 nucleotides are TGTGCCAGCAGTTTAGGACTAGCCGTTTTGGCGCAGTATTTT.